Below, 20 T cell receptor beta chains from the same sample are listed, as sequenced in a study of fetal regulatory T cell absence and autoimmunity. Sequenced by immunoSEQ multiplex PCR; TCRdb stores in-frame clones only, minus some. This table holds about 95,000 clones, around 72% found once. Source material: pancreas tissue. The source of these receptors is a male donor with IPEX syndrome.

In DNA form, the CDR3 reads TGTGCCAGCAGGCTCGGACTAGCGGGAGCTGGAGAGCAGTTCTTC. Translating gives CASRLGLAGAGEQFF. V usage is TRBV6-1 and J usage is TRBJ2-1; 13 nucleotides match TRBD2. After removal of 6 bases from V and 10 bases from J, the junction contained 9 bases not matched to a gene. Germline values: CDR1 MNHNS, CDR2 SASEGT. The CDR3 runs to 15 residues.

This sequence joins TRBV10-3 and TRBJ2-7; TRBD2 matches 8 bases. The CDR3 contains 13 residues. Germline loops: CDR1 ENHRY, CDR2 SYGVKD. With V trimmed by 10 bases and J by 3 bases, 8 bases remained unmatched. The CDR3 reads CASTSGFFYEQYF. In DNA form, the CDR3 reads TGTGCCAGTACTAGCGGATTCTTCTACGAGCAGTACTTC.

The rearrangement links TRBV9 to TRBJ2-4, with 8 bases that match TRBD2. This CDR3 comprises 14 residues. Trimming removed 0 bases from V and 5 bases from J; junction bases left unmatched: 1. CDR1 SGDLS and CDR2 YYNGEE come from the germline V gene. CDR3 amino acids: CASSVALAENIQYF. The CDR3 bases are TGTGCCAGCAGCGTAGCACTAGCGGAAAACATTCAGTACTTC.

The rearrangement links TRBV7-8 to TRBJ1-4, with 9 bases lining up with TRBD1. V lost 5 bases, J lost 5 bases, and 9 bases stayed unmatched. The germline gives CDR1 SGHVS, CDR2 FQNEAQ. The CDR3 consists of 16 residues. The CDR3 DNA is TGTGCCAGCAGCCCCGTACAGGGGGCCATGAATGAAAAACTGTTTTTT. Amino acids: CASSPVQGAMNEKLFF. The whole variable domain, filled in from reference TRBV7-8 and TRBJ1-4, reads GAGVSQSPRYKVAKRGQDVALRCDPISGHVSLFWYQQALGQGPEFLTYFQNEAQLDKSGLPSDRFFAERPEGSVSTLKIQRTQQEDSAVYLCASSPVQGAMNEKLFFGSGTQLSVL.

The chain carries TRBV7-9 and TRBJ2-7; 7 nucleotides line up with TRBD2. The V gene end was trimmed by 2 bases and the J gene end by 2 bases; junction bases not matched to a gene: 6. The CDR3 extends over 15 amino acids. Per germline, CDR1 SEHNR and CDR2 FQNEAQ (reference sequence). The CDR3 reads CASSLSSGEAYEQYF. Written as DNA, the CDR3 is TGTGCCAGCAGCTTATCGAGCGGGGAAGCCTACGAGCAGTACTTC.

The chain is built from TRBV4-1 and TRBJ1-2; perhaps TRBD1 as D (6 bases). V lost 4 bases and J 3 bases, leaving 21 bases between the germline ends. CDR1 and CDR2 from the germline V gene are MGHRA and YSYEKL. There are 17 residues in the CDR3. CDR3 amino acids: CASSPEIRQAGDYGYTF. The DNA for the CDR3 is TGCGCCAGCAGCCCGGAAATTAGACAGGCGGGGGACTATGGCTACACCTTC.

The J gene is TRBJ2-7, the V gene TRBV6-6; a weak D match, TRBD1 (5 bases). Trimming took 4 bases from V and 5 from J, leaving 12 bases between them. From germline, CDR1 is MNHNY and CDR2 SVGAGI (reference sequence). The CDR3 covers 13 residues. The DNA of the CDR3 is TGTGCCAGCAGTTCGACAGCGATCCACGAGCAGTACTTC. It encodes CASSSTAIHEQYF.

This clone occurred a few times. This rearrangement joins TRBV10-3 to TRBJ2-7, with TRBD2 matching over 12 bases. This CDR3 region has 16 residues. V was pared by 0 bases and J by 0 bases, with 0 bases of the junction left unmatched. CDR1 is ENHRY and CDR2 is SYGVKD in the germline V gene. The CDR3: CAISESTSGSSYEQYF. The CDR3 DNA reads as TGTGCCATCAGTGAGTCGACTAGCGGGAGCTCCTACGAGCAGTACTTC.

In the case of this clone: At the DNA level, this CDR3 is encoded by other sequences in the same sample as well. The genes are TRBV5-1 and TRBJ1-1, with unresolved D. This CDR3 spans 13 amino acids. Germline CDR1 is SGHRS and CDR2 is YFSETQ. The germline V and J ends were trimmed by 0 bases and 1 base, with 4 bases remaining between them. CDR3 DNA: TGCGCCAGCAGCTTGGGAGGGAACACTGAAGCTTTCTTT. It specifies CASSLGGNTEAFF.

V and J are TRBV11-2 and TRBJ2-7, with 8 bases lining up with TRBD2. Trimming cost V 6 bases and J 2 bases; bases outside gene matches: 6. The CDR3 sequence is 14 residues long. CDR1 and CDR2 (germline): SGHAT, FQNNGV. The CDR3 bases are TGTGCCAGCAGTGGGGCTAGCGGGCCCTACGAGCAGTACTTC. This codes for CASSGASGPYEQYF. The variable domain in full, with the rest retrieved from reference TRBV11-2 and TRBJ2-7, is EAGVAQSPRYKIIEKRQSVAFWCNPISGHATLYWYQQILGQGPKLLIQFQNNGVVDDSQLPKDRFSAERLKGVDSTLKIQPAKLEDSAVYLCASSGASGPYEQYFGPGTRLTVT.

The CDR3 sequence is CASSQTSGGVVYEQYF. The CDR3 region has the DNA TGTGCCAGCAGCCAAACTAGCGGGGGGGTTGTCTACGAGCAGTACTTC. The rearrangement uses TRBV9 and TRBJ2-7; 13 nucleotides agree with TRBD2. The CDR3 runs 16 residues. After removal of 4 bases from V and 3 bases from J, the junction contained 7 bases not matched to a gene. CDR1 and CDR2 from the germline V gene are SGDLS and YYNGEE.

The chain carries TRBV30 and TRBJ2-7, with TRBD2 identical over 8 bases. The germline CDR1 and CDR2 sequences are GTSNPN and SVGIG (reference sequence). Unmatched junction bases numbered 0, after V lost 0 bases and J lost 2 bases. The CDR3 is 13 amino acids. CDR3 DNA sequence: TGTGCCTGGAGTGTACTAGCGGCCTACGAGCAGTACTTC. It translates to CAWSVLAAYEQYF.

The chain joins TRBV19 to TRBJ2-7; 9 nucleotides line up with TRBD1. V was clipped by 3 bases and J by 0 bases; unmatched bases: 0. The CDR3 contains 14 residues. CDR1 is LNHDA and CDR2 is SQIVND in the germline V gene (reference sequence). The CDR3 spells CASSMGQGSYEQYF. The CDR3 bases are TGTGCCAGTAGTATGGGACAGGGCTCCTACGAGCAGTACTTC.

This chain links TRBV7-9 with TRBJ2-7, with TRBD2 matching over 7 bases. J gave up 5 bases and V 1 base, and 5 bases lay outside the gene matches. From germline, CDR1 is SEHNR and CDR2 FQNEAQ (reference sequence). The CDR3 covers 14 residues. Written as DNA, the CDR3 is TGTGCCAGCAGCTTAGTCTCGCTAGCGGACGAGCAGTACTTC. Its translation: CASSLVSLADEQYF.

The chain employs TRBV5-4 and TRBJ2-7; TRBD2 agrees at 12 bases. Looked up from germline, CDR1 is SGHNT and CDR2 is YYREEE (reference sequence). The CDR3 spans 15 residues. Trimming at V came to 5 bases and at J to 2 bases, leaving 5 bases not matched to a gene. The CDR3 nucleotides read TGTGCCAGCAGTTCACTAGCGGGGGGAACCTACGAGCAGTACTTC. Translating it yields CASSSLAGGTYEQYF.

V gene TRBV10-1 combines with J gene TRBJ2-3, with D tentatively TRBD2 (6 bases). V was pared by 7 bases and J by 4 bases, with 15 bases between. The CDR3 spans 14 residues. Germline-derived CDR1 and CDR2 are WNHNN and SYGVQD (reference sequence). DNA of the CDR3: TGCGCCAGCAACCCGGGACTCTCCCCAGATACGCAGTATTTT. This encodes CASNPGLSPDTQYF.

The chain links TRBV4-3 to TRBJ2-7, with 10 positions matching TRBD2. Germline V lookup: CDR1 LGHNA, CDR2 YSLEER. The CDR3 consists of 17 residues. V lost 4 bases to trimming and J lost 5 bases; unmatched junction nucleotides: 14. CDR3 protein: CASSPQGPAGGLDEQYF. The DNA of the CDR3 is TGCGCCAGCAGCCCGCAAGGGCCAGCGGGGGGGTTAGACGAGCAGTACTTC.

The CDR3 DNA is TGTGCCAGCAGCAAAGGACACTCCTACGAGCAGTACTTC. This codes for CASSKGHSYEQYF. The V gene is TRBV21-1, the J gene TRBJ2-5; no check of the table's D call, TRBD1, against the DNA was made. The J call may be mistaken, given a closer DNA end match to TRBJ2-7. TRBV21-1 is annotated as a pseudogene. This CDR3 is built from 13 residues.

The table lists this clone with a count of one. CDR3 in amino acids: CASSGRLNTEAFF. In DNA form, the CDR3 reads TGTGCCAGCAGTGGCCGATTGAACACTGAAGCTTTCTTT. The V and J genes are TRBV2 and TRBJ1-1; no reliable D call. The CDR3 contains 13 residues. The germline V gene encodes CDR1 SNHLY and CDR2 FYNNEI. Trimming stripped 4 bases from V and 0 bases from J, with 6 bases between.

The chain couples TRBV9 to TRBJ2-2; D gene uncertain. The V gene's germline CDR1 is SGDLS and CDR2 YYNGEE. The CDR3 totals 14 residues. Between the trimmed V and J ends, which lost 0 bases and 1 base, there was a span of 4 bases. CDR3 nucleotide sequence: TGTGCCAGCAGCGTAGACGGGAACACCGGGGAGCTGTTTTTT. It codes for CASSVDGNTGELFF. The variable domain in full, completed from reference TRBV9 and TRBJ2-2, reads DSGVTQTPKHLITATGQRVTLRCSPRSGDLSVYWYQQSLDQGLQFLIQYYNGEERAKGNILERFSAQQFPDLHSELNLSSLELGDSALYFCASSVDGNTGELFFGEGSRLTVL.